One sample yielded the 3 T cell receptor beta chains listed below, sequenced in a study of cytomegalovirus exposure and HLA in healthy donors. The PCR had 60 Vbeta and 13 Jbeta primers. Produced via immunoSEQ multiplex PCR; TCRdb's table is partial and in-frame only. The sample holds approximately 97,000 clones; 79% are singletons and the top ten take around 3%. Sequencing used PBMCs. The origin of the receptors is a male donor in good health and CMV-seropositive.

The CDR3 loop is CASSRRVYNQPQHF. CDR3 bases: TGTGCCAGCAGTCGAAGAGTATACAATCAGCCCCAGCATTTT. This chain links TRBV25-1 with TRBJ1-5, with D unclear. Germline CDR1 and CDR2: MGHDK and SYGVNS. The length of the CDR3 is 14 residues. V lost 5 bases to trimming and J lost 3 bases, with 11 bases between them.

The chain couples TRBV11-3 to TRBJ2-5, with a weak D call TRBD2 (5 bases). The CDR3 is made up of 11 amino acids. V dropped 8 bases and J dropped 10 bases, with 14 bases sitting between them. The germline CDR1 and CDR2 sequences are SGHNT and YENEEA. The CDR3 loop is CASGPLGDQYF. The CDR3 DNA is TGTGCCAGCGGGCCCCTGGGAGACCAGTACTTC.

The rearrangement uses TRBV4-1 and TRBJ1-4, with a tentative D call TRBD1 (5 bases). CDR1 and CDR2 from the germline V gene are MGHRA and YSYEKL. The V gene lost 0 bases and the J gene lost 4 bases, with 15 bases spanning the gap. The CDR3 totals 17 residues. The DNA for the CDR3 is TGCGCCAGCAGCCAAGATCGAGGCGGACAAGTTAATGAAAAACTGTTTTTT. Its translation is CASSQDRGGQVNEKLFF.